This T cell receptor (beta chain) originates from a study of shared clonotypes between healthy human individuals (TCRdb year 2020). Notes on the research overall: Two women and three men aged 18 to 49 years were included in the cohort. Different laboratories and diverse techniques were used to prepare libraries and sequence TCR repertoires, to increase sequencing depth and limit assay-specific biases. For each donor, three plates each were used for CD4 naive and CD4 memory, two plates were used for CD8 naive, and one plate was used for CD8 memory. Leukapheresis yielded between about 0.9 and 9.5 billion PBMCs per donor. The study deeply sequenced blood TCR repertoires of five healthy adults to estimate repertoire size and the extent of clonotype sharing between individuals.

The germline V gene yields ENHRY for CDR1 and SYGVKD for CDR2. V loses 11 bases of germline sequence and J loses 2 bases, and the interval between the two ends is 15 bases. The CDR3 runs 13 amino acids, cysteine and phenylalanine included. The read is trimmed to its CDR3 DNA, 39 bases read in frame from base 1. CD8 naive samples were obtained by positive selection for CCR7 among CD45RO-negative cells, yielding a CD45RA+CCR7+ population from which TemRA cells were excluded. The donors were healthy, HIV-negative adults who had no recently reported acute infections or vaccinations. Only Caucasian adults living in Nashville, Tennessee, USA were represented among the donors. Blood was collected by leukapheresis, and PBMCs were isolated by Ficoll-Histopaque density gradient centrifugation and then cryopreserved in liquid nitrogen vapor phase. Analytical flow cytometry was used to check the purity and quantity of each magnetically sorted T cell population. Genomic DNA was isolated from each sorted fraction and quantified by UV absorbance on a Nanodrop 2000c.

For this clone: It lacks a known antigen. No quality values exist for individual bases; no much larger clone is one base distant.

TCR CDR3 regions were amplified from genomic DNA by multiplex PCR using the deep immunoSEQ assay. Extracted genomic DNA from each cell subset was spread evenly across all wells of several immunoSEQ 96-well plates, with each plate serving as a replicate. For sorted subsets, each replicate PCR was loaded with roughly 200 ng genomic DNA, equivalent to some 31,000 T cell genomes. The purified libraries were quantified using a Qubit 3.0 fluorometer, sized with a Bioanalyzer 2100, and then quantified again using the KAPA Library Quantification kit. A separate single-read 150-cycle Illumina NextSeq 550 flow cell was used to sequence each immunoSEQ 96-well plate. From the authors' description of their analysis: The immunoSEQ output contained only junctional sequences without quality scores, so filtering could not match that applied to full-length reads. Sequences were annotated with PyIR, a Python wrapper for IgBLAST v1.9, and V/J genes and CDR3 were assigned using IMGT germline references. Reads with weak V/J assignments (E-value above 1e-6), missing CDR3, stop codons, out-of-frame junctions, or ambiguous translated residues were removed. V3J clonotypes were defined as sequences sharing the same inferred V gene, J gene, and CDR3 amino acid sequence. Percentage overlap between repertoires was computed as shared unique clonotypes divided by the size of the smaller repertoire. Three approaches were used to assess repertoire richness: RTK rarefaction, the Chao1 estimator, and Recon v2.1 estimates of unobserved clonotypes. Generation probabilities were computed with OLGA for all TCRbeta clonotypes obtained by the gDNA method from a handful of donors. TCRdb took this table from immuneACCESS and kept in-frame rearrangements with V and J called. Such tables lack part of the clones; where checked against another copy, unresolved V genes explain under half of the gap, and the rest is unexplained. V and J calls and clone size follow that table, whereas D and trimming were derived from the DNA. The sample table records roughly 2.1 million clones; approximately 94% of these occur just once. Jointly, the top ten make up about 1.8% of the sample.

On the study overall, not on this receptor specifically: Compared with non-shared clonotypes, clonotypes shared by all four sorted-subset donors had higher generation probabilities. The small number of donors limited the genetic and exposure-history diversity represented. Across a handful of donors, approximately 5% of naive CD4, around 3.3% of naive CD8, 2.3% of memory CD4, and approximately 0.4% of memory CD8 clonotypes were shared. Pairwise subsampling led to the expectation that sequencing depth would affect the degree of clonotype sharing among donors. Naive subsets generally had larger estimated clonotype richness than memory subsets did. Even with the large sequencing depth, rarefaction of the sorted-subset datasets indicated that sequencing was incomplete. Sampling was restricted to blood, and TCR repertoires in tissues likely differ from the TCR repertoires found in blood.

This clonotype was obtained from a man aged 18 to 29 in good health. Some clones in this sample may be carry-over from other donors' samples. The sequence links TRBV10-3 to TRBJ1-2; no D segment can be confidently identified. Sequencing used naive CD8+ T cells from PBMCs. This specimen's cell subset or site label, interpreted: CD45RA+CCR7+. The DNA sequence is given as TGTGCCTCCACCGCAGGCAGCAACTATGGCTACACCTTC. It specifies CASTAGSNYGYTF.